This TCR beta chain was captured in a study of cytomegalovirus exposure and HLA in healthy donors. Regarding the study as a whole: Clonal expansion, a later analysis showed, was greater in HLA-associated TCR beta chains than in equally common others.

There are 14 residues in the CDR3. The germline V gene has CDR1 MNHEY and CDR2 SMNVEV (reference sequence). Deletions cut 5 bases from V and 3 bases from J, with 13 bases between. PCR amplification relied on 60 Vbeta primers (plus 13 Jbeta primers). Generated by immunoSEQ multiplex PCR, the TCRdb table keeps only in-frame clones and is missing some. The profile shows about 70,000 clones, over 50% of them singletons. Comments on this clone: Its antigen is unidentified.

The specimen was PBMCs. V usage is TRBV27 and J usage is TRBJ1-2; maybe TRBD1 (6 bases). This sequence originates from a man aged 30-40 years in good health and CMV-seronegative. Here the CDR3 reads CASSKGTPDYGYTF. CDR3 bases: TGTGCCAGCAGTAAAGGGACACCAGACTATGGCTACACCTTC.